The sequence of this T cell receptor (beta chain) was determined in a study of blood T cell repertoires in COVID-19. Study-wide context: The samples span acute and convalescent COVID-19 from the United States, Italy and Spain. T cells, B-cell-depleted T cells, or PBMCs provided the cDNA or gDNA that served as material.

This CDR3 region has 12 residues. V was trimmed by 6 bases and J by 2 bases, leaving 9 bases between them. The germline CDR1 and CDR2 sequences are SQVTM and ANQGSEA. Study processing details: Estimated nucleated cell counts came from reference gene primer amplification. Generated by immunoSEQ multiplex PCR, the TCRdb table keeps only in-frame clones and is missing some. From that table come the V and J calls and clone size; the DNA was used to work out D and trimming. Among some 120,000 clones listed, just under 85% were seen once. Sequenced input: peripheral blood. The rearrangement uses TRBV29-1 and TRBJ2-3; no clear D. This TCR was sampled from a woman between 45 and 60 years old with acute or convalescent COVID-19. CDR3 region: CSVAPVTDTQYF. The CDR3 DNA is TGCAGCGTCGCCCCAGTCACAGATACGCAGTATTTT.